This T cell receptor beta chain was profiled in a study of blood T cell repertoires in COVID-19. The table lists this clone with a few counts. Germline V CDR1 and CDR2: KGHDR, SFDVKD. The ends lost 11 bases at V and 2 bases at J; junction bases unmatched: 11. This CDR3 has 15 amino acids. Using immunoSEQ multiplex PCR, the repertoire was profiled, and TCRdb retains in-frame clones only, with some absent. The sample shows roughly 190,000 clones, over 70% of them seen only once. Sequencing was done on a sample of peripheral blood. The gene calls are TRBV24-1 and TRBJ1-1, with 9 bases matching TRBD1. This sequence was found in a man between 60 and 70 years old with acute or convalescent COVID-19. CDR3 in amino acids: CANPLPGQGNTEAFF. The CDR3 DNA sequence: TGTGCCAACCCATTGCCGGGACAGGGTAACACTGAAGCTTTCTTT.